This T cell receptor beta chain came from a study of cytomegalovirus exposure and HLA in healthy donors (TCRdb year 2017). General notes on the study: According to an earlier analysis of a few hundred of the donors, about 190 million T cells yielded 117 million unique TCR beta sequences and more than 250 Gb of sequence data. An early release covering 550 to 700 HLA-typed donors comprised about 310 gigabases of sequencing data and around 86 million unique TCR sequences. Of the approximately 400 genotyped donors, approximately 82% fell in the genetic ancestry cluster associated with self-reported Caucasian donors. The study aimed to test whether signatures of past pathogen exposure could be identified by cataloging public T cell receptors. The study profiled the T cell repertoires of approximately 700 subjects by immunosequencing and related them to cytomegalovirus serostatus. Along with the approximately 600-subject first cohort, a separate validation cohort of over 90 different subjects was used. The study combined high-throughput TCR immunosequencing, statistical association of individual TCRs with disease status, and machine learning to predict cytomegalovirus infection status. A later analysis re-analyzed previously published TCR beta repertoires from about 600 donors and added high-resolution HLA genotyping to study TCR occurrence patterns. The later analysis used no new phenotypic data to find candidate immune exposures, relying instead on TCR beta sequences and their occurrence across donors. To decide whether each TCR beta V gene segment behaved as functional or pseudogenic, an earlier analysis of some 580 of the donors relied on high-throughput TCR beta sequencing. Donor age, sex, ethnicity and CMV serostatus were compiled together with the repertoire data. Genome-wide SNP genotypes for about 65% of the 666 donors were used in a later genetic analysis, which treated that subset as a discovery cohort. Every discovery cohort repertoire had been produced on one sequencing platform. Both class I and class II loci were covered by HLA typing, at four-digit resolution. The number of donors typed differed by locus, with 629-630 for A, B, C, DRB1 and DQB1, 522 for DQA1, over 600 for DPA1, and 400 to 490 for DPB1. Roughly five DR-DQ haplotypes were handled as single units for association and clustering, since linkage in the cohort was strong. Among around 400 genotyped donors of the cohort, an average of approximately 240,000 unique TCR beta nucleotide sequences was sequenced per donor, of which about 18% were non-productive.

Details on this clone: Its recognized antigen is unknown. No base quality values were provided; no much bigger clone lies one nucleotide off.

The cohort comprised 666 healthy bone marrow donors. All cohort members were sampled while nominally healthy, although unrecorded immune exposures were likely present. The donor tested CMV seronegative, placing the donor among the 350 or so seronegative members of the cohort. A peripheral blood sample was collected from each donor, and TCR beta sequencing was performed on peripheral blood mononuclear cells. Genomic DNA extraction from the blood cell samples was performed with the Qiagen DNeasy Blood Extraction Kit. The library came from the immunoSEQ multiplex PCR assay. A mixture of 60 forward primers for TCR Vbeta segments and 13 reverse primers for TCR Jbeta segments was used in the multiplex PCR. The CDR3 region of rearranged TCR beta genes was amplified from genomic DNA by a multiplex PCR assay. The amplified TCR beta libraries were sequenced on the Illumina HiSeq System as 87-base-pair reads. The source study handled its data this way. A later analysis tallied roughly 78 million unique TCR beta chains across the 666 repertoires, and around 12 million of those chains were shared by two or more donors. Raw reads were error-corrected and collapsed into unique sequences with a nearest-neighbor algorithm that merged closely related sequences to remove PCR and sequencing errors. CDR3 sequences were aligned to IMGT reference sequences to assign V, D and J gene segments. For a sequence to be retained, a match of at least six nucleotides was required to both a V gene segment and a J gene segment. Rearrangements were called productive when the CDR3 lacked stop codons and stayed in frame with V and J; all others were non-productive. Following IMGT convention, CDR3 was defined as the stretch from the second conserved V-encoded cysteine up to the conserved J-encoded phenylalanine. The earlier analysis of a few hundred of the donors excluded sequences that lacked an unambiguous match to a single V gene segment. An earlier analysis of 550 to 650 of the donors classified V segments as functional when productive rearrangements were above 56.7% and as segregating when the standard deviation between donors was above 5%. A statistical classification framework was built for diagnosing cytomegalovirus status from the catalog of TCR beta chain sequences. In a later analysis, TCR nucleotide sequences were compared against IMGT/GENE-DB human TR gene sequences so that V and J genes could be assigned. The TCRdist pipeline was used in a later analysis to assign CDR3 sequences and most-parsimonious VDJ recombination scenarios. In a later analysis, each TCR beta chain was defined by its CDR3 amino acid sequence together with its V-gene family, and reads lacking a unique V-gene family were excluded. In a later analysis, nearly 600 highly shared, low-generation-probability nucleotide sequences were removed to address suspected cross-contamination and a sequencing artifact. For each public chain, a later analysis derived a clonal expansion index from normalized ranks of inferred template counts within each repertoire. A later analysis computed generation probabilities with a VDJ recombination model fitted to out-of-frame rearrangements, and checked the results against IGoR. In a later analysis, hypergeometric tests were used to score TCR-TCR, TCR-HLA and TCR-CMV co-occurrence, with a repertoire-size bias correction applied to TCR pairs. False discovery rates were estimated in a later analysis by permuting HLA or CMV assignments 20 times. In a later analysis, co-occurring TCRs were grouped using DBSCAN, and TCRdist sequence similarity was added for clustering within HLA-allele-positive subsets. Co-occurrence clustering excluded repertoires with fewer than 30,000 or more than 120,000 public chains, plus five with anomalous nucleotide sharing. TCRdb stores this immuneACCESS table with in-frame sequences only. Part of the clones is absent; in the studies checked, under half of the shortfall reflects unresolved V genes, and no reason is known for the rest. V and J calls and clone size are copied from that table; D and trimming were computed from the DNA. Here the sample has some 200,000 clones; more than 65% occur a single time. The ten biggest clones cover about 0.63% of the sample.

Points the paper makes about the study in general: Strong co-occurrence of HLA alleles, especially DR and DQ, made assigning TCR associations to individual alleles difficult. A further reported finding was that TCR beta sequences accurately predicted the HLA-A and HLA-B alleles for most subjects in the first cohort. In an earlier analysis of approximately 590 of the donors, most TCR beta V segments appeared in productive rearrangements about 87% or about 30% of the time, broadly matching IMGT annotations. Linkage disequilibrium might explain the correlated functional status among segregating V segments, but an unknown experimental factor could not be excluded. Across donors, most TCR sequences were observed very rarely, whereas some public TCRs were present in many individuals. According to a later analysis, most CMV-associated TCR beta chains appeared to be HLA-restricted, and the HLA associations seemed to be driven largely by CMV exposure. Roughly uniform sequencing depth across donors was assumed in presence/absence analyses, although this assumption may not hold. At a false discovery rate of 0.05, a later analysis linked 15,000 to 20,000 TCR beta sequences to specific HLA alleles. It was suggested by the authors that the approach could potentially be generalized to other disease states and immunological phenotypes. This cohort had only TCR beta chains sequenced, and the lack of alpha or paired-chain data limited which features could be detected. Because counts were too low, 15 or so rarely observed V segments, including chromosome 9 orphons, were excluded from the earlier analysis of roughly 580 of the donors. Because the 87-base-pair reads could not distinguish some IMGT-functional V segments, including TRBV6-2 and TRBV6-3, those segments were excluded. A few of the identified cytomegalovirus-associated TCR beta chains were confirmed in vitro to be specific for cytomegalovirus antigens. In a later analysis, several top co-occurrence clusters were reported to appear linked to parvovirus B19, influenza, CMV and Epstein-Barr virus. The study listed 164 TCR beta chains as associated with cytomegalovirus. A later genetic analysis associated a missense DCLRE1C variant with V-gene and J-gene trimming of TCR beta chains, and an independent cohort replicated the association. According to a later analysis, TCR association rates differed among HLA loci, with DRB1 alleles showing the most associated TCRs and HLA-C alleles showing the fewest. A cluster of highly shared sequence variants was judged likely to be a technical artifact of the sequencing pipeline. Because HLA typing was unavailable for some donors at each locus, only the typed subset was used in association tests. In a later analysis, HLA-associated TCR beta chains showed more clonal expansion and lower generation probabilities than non-associated chains that were equally common. The classifier was reported to diagnose cytomegalovirus status with high specificity and sensitivity in both the original and validation cohorts. Immune exposure information for the cohort was limited to CMV serostatus. In a later genetic analysis, fewer N-insertions in productive TCRs were reported among donors in an Asian-associated ancestry cluster than the roughly 700-donor mean.

Based on the germline V gene, the CDR1 and CDR2 sequences are SGHRS and YFSETQ. The CDR3 holds 14 amino acids from the cysteine to the phenylalanine. This entry keeps only the CDR3 DNA: 42 bases, framed from base 1. V loses 5 bases of germline sequence and J loses 0 bases, and the interval between the two ends is 8 bases. Recombination linked TRBV5-1 to TRBJ2-2, with a weak D call of TRBD2 (6 bases match). This TCR came from a man in his late teens or twenties in good health and CMV-seronegative. Material for sequencing was PBMCs. The nucleotide sequence reads as follows: TGCGCCAGCAGTTCGGGAGCGAACACCGGGGAGCTGTTTTTT. The encoded protein is CASSSGANTGELFF.